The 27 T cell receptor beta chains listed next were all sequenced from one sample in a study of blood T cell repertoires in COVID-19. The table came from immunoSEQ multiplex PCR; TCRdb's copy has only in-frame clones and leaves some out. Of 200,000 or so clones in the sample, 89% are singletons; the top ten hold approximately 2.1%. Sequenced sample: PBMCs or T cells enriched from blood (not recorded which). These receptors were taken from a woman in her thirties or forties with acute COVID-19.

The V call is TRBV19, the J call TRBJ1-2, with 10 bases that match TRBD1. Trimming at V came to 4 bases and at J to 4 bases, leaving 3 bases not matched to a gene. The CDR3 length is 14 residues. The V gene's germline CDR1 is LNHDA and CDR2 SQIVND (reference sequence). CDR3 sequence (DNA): TGTGCCAGTAGTAGGGACAGGGGCGGCTATGGCTACACCTTC. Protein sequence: CASSRDRGGYGYTF.

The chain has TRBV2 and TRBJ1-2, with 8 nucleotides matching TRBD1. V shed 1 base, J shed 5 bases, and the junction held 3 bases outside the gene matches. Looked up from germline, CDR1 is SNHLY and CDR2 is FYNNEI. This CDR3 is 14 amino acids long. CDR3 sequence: CASSEGTGNYGYTF. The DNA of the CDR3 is TGTGCCAGCAGTGAAGGGACAGGGAATTATGGCTACACCTTC. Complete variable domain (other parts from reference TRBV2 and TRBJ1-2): EPEVTQTPSHQVTQMGQEVILRCVPISNHLYFYWYRQILGQKVEFLVSFYNNEISEKSEIFDDQFSVERPDGSNFTLKIRSTKLEDSAMYFCASSEGTGNYGYTFGSGTRLTVV.

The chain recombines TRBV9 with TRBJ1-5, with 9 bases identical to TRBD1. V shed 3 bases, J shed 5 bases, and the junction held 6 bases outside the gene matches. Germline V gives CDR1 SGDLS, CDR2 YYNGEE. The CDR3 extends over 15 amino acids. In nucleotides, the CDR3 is TGTGCCAGCAGCGCTTCGGACAGGGGAGATCAGCCCCAGCATTTT. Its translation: CASSASDRGDQPQHF.

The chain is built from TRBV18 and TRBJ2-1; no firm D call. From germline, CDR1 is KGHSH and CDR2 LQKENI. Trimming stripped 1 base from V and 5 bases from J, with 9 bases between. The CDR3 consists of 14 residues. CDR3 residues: CASSPLDTNNEQFF. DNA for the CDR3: TGTGCCAGCTCACCACTCGACACGAACAATGAGCAGTTCTTC.

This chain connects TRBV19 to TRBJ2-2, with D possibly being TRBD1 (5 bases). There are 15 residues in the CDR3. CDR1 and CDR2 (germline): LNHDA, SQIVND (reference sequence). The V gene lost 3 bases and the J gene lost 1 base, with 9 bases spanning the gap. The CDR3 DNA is TGTGCCAGTAGTATGCTGCAGGGGAACACCGGGGAGCTGTTTTTT. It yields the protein CASSMLQGNTGELFF.

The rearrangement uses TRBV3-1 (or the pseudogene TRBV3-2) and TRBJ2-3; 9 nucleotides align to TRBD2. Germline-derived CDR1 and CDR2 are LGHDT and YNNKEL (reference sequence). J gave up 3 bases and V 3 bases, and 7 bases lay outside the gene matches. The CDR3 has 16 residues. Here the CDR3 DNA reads TGTGCCAGCAGCCATCCAGCGGGGGGTAGGACAGATACGCAGTATTTT. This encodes CASSHPAGGRTDTQYF.

CDR3 sequence (DNA): TGTGCCAGCAGGCTTACCGGACAGGGGGCTGAAGCTTTCTTT. This translates into CASRLTGQGAEAFF. J is TRBJ1-1 and V is TRBV6-5; 10 bases map to TRBD1. Germline-derived CDR1 and CDR2 are MNHEY and SVGAGI. The CDR3 length is 14 residues. The ends lost 6 bases at V and 6 bases at J; junction bases unmatched: 7.

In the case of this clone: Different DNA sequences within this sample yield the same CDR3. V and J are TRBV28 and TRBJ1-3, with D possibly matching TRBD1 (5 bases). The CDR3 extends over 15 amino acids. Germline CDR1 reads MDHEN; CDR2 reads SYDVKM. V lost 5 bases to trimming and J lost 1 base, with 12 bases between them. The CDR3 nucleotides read TGTGCCAGCAGTCCCCCGGGGGGTTCTGGAAACACCATATATTTT. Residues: CASSPPGGSGNTIYF.

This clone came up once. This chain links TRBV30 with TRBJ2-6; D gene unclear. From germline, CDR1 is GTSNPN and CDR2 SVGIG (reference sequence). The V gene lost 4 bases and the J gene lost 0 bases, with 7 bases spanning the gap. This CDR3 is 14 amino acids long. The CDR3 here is CAWTEPSGANVLTF. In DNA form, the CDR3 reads TGTGCCTGGACGGAGCCCTCTGGGGCCAACGTCCTGACTTTC.

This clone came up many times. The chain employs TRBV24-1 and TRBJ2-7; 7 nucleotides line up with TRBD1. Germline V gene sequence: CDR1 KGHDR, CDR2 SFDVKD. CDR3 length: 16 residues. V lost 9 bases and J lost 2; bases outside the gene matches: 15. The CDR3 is CATGDRESDVAYEQYF. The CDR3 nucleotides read TGTGCCACCGGAGACAGGGAATCTGACGTTGCCTACGAGCAGTACTTC.

The CDR3 DNA reads TGTGCCAGCAGCCAAGAAATGGGGCCTGGAAACACCATATATTTT. Its protein is CASSQEMGPGNTIYF. The chain employs TRBV4-2 and TRBJ1-3, with D perhaps matching TRBD1 (5 bases). The CDR3 extends over 15 amino acids. Per germline, CDR1 LGHNA and CDR2 YNFKEQ. V shed 0 bases and J shed 2 bases, with 8 bases lying between them.

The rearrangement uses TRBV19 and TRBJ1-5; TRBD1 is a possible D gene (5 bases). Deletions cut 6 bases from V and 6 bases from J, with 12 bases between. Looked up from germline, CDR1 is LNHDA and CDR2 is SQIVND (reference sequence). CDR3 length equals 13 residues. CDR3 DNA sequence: TGTGCCAGTAGCTCAGGGATGGGTCAGCCCCAGCATTTT. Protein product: CASSSGMGQPQHF.

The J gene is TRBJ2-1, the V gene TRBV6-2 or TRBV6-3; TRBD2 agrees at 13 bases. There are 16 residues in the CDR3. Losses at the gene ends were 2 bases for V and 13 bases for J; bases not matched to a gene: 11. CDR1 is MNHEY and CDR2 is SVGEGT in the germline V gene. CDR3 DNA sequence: TGTGCCAGCAGTTACAGACTAGCGGGGGGCCCTTTTGAACAGTTCTTC. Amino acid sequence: CASSYRLAGGPFEQFF.

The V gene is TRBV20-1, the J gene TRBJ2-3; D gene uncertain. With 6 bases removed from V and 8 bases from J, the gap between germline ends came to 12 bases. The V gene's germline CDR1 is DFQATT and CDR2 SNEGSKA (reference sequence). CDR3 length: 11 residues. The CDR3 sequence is CSAAAHSTQYF. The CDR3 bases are TGCAGTGCCGCTGCACATTCTACGCAGTATTTT.

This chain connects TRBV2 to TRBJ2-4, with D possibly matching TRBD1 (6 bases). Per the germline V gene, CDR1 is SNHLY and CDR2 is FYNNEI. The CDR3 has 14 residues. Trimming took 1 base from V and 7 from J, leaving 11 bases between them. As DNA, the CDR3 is TGTGCCAGCAGTGAAGGTACAGGGTTGAACATTCAGTACTTC. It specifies CASSEGTGLNIQYF.

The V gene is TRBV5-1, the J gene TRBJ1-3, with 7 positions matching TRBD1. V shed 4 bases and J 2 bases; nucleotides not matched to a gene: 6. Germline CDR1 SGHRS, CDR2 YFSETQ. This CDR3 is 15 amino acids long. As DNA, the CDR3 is TGCGCCAGCAGCCTTGGGACAGACACTGGAAACACCATATATTTT. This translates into CASSLGTDTGNTIYF.

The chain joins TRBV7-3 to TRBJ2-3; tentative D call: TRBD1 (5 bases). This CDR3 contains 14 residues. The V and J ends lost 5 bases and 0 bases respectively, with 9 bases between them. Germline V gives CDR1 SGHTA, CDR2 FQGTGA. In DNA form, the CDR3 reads TGTGCCAGCAGCCAAGGGGCTAGCACAGATACGCAGTATTTT. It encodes CASSQGASTDTQYF.

This CDR3 is CASSQTLVPTYEQYF. DNA of the CDR3: TGTGCCAGCAGCCAAACTCTCGTCCCCACCTACGAGCAGTACTTC. J is TRBJ2-7 and V is TRBV4-2; D gene uncertain. The length of the CDR3 is 15 residues. From germline, CDR1 is LGHNA and CDR2 YNFKEQ. V was trimmed by 2 bases and J by 2 bases, leaving 13 bases between them.

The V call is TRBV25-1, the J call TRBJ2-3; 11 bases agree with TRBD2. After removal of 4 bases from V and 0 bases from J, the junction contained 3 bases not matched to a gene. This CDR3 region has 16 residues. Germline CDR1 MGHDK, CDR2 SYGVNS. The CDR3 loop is CASSGRLAGSTDTQYF. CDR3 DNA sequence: TGTGCCAGCAGTGGACGACTAGCGGGGAGCACAGATACGCAGTATTTT. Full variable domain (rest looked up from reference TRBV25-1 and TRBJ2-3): EADIYQTPRYLVIGTGKKITLECSQTMGHDKMYWYQQDPGMELHLIHYSYGVNSTEKGDLSSESTVSRIRTEHFPLTLESARPSHTSQYLCASSGRLAGSTDTQYFGPGTRLTVL.

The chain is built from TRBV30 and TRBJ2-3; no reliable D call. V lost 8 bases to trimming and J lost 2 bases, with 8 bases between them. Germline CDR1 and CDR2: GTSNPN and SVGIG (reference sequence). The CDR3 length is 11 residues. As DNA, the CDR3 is TGTGCCCGCCAACACACAGATACGCAGTATTTT. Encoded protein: CARQHTDTQYF.

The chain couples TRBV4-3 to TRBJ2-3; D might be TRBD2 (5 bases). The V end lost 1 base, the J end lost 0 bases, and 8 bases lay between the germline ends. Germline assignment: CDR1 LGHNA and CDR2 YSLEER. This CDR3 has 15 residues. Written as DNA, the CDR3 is TGCGCCAGCAGCCAAGCGGGAAGTAGCACAGATACGCAGTATTTT. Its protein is CASSQAGSSTDTQYF.

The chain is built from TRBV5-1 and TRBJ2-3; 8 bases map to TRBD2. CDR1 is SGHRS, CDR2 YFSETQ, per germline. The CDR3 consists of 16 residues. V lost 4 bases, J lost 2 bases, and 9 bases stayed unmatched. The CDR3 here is CASSLSGTRPTDTQYF. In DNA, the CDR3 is TGCGCCAGCAGCCTGTCCGGGACTAGACCCACAGATACGCAGTATTTT.

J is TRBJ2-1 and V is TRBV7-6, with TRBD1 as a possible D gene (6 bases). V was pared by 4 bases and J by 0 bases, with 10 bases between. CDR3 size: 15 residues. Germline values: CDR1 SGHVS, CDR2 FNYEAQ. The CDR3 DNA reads TGTGCCAGCAGCTCCGGACAGAGCTCCTACAATGAGCAGTTCTTC. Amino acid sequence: CASSSGQSSYNEQFF.

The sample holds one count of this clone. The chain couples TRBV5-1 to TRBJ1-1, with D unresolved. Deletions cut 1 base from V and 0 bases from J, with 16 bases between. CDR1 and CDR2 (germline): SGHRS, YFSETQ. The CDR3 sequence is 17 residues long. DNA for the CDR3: TGCGCCAGCAGCTTGAGTTACCCGGGAGACATGAACACTGAAGCTTTCTTT. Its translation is CASSLSYPGDMNTEAFF. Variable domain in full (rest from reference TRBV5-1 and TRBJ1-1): KAGVTQTPRYLIKTRGQQVTLSCSPISGHRSVSWYQQTPGQGLQFLFEYFSETQRNKGNFPGRFSGRQFSNSRSEMNVSTLELGDSALYLCASSLSYPGDMNTEAFFGQGTRLTVV.

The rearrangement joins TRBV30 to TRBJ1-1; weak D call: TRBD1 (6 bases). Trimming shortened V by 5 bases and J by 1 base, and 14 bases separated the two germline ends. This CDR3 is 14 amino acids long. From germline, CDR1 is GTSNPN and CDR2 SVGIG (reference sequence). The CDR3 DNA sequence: TGTGCCTGGGACCGGGGGGGCCCGAACACTGAAGCTTTCTTT. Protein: CAWDRGGPNTEAFF.

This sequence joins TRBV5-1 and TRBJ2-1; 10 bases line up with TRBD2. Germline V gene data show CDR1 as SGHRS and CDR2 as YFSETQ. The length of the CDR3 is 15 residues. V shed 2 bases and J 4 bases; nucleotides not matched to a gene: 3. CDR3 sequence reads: CASSLSGGDYNEQFF. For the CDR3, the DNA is TGCGCCAGCAGCTTAAGCGGGGGGGATTACAATGAGCAGTTCTTC. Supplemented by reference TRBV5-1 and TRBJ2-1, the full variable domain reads KAGVTQTPRYLIKTRGQQVTLSCSPISGHRSVSWYQQTPGQGLQFLFEYFSETQRNKGNFPGRFSGRQFSNSRSEMNVSTLELGDSALYLCASSLSGGDYNEQFFGPGTRLTVL.

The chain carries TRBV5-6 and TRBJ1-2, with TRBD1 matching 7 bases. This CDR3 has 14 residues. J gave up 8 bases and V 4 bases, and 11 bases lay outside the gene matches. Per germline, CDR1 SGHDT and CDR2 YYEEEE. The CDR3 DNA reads TGTGCCAGCAGCCGTCAGGGGGAATCTAGGGGCTACACCTTC. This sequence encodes CASSRQGESRGYTF.